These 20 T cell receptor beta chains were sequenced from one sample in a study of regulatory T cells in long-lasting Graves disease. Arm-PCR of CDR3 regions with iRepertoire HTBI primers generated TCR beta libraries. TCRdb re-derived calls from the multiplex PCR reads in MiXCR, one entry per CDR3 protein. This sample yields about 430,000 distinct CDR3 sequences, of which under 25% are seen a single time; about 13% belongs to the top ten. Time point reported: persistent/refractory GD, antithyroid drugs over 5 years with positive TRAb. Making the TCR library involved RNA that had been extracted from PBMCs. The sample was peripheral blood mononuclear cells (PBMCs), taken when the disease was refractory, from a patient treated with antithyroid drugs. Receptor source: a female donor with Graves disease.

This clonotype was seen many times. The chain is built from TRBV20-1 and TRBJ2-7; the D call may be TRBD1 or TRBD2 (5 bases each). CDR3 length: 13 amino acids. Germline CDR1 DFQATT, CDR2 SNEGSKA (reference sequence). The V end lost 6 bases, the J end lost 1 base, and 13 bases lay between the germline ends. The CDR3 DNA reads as TGCAGTGCCGACCGGGGCGGATCCTACGAGCAGTACTTC. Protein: CSADRGGSYEQYF.

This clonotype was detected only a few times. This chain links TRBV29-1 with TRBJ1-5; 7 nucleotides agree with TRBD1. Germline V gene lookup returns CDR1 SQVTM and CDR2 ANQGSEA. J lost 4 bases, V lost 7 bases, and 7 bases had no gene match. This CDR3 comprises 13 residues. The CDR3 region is CSAATGPNQPQHF. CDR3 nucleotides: TGCAGCGCTGCGACAGGGCCAAATCAGCCCCAGCATTTT.

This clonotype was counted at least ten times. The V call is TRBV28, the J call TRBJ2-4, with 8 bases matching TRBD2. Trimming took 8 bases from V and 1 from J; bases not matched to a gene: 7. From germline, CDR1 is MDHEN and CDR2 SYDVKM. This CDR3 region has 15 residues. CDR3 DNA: TGTGCCAGCTCCCCGGCGGGGGGTGCCAAAAACATTCAGTACTTC. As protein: CASSPAGGAKNIQYF.

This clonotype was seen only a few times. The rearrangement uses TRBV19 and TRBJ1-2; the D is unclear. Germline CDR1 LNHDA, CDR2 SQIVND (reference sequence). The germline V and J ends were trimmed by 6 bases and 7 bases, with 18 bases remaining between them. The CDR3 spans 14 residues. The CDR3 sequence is CASSRGAALSGYTF. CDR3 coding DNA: TGTGCCAGTAGCCGAGGTGCCGCCTTGAGTGGCTACACCTTC. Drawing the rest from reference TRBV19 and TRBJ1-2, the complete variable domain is DGGITQSPKYLFRKEGQNVTLSCEQNLNHDAMYWYRQDPGQGLRLIYYSQIVNDFQKGDIAEGYSVSREKKESFPLTVTSAQKNPTAFYLCASSRGAALSGYTFGSGTRLTVV.

The DNA of the CDR3 is TGTGCCAGCAGCCAAGGACTAGCGGGAGCGGGGGATACGCAGTATTTT. Protein: CASSQGLAGAGDTQYF. The V call is TRBV7-9, the J call TRBJ2-3, with 13 bases identical to TRBD2. The CDR3 runs 16 residues. CDR1 and CDR2 (germline): SEHNR, FQNEAQ (reference sequence). After removal of 5 bases from V and 6 bases from J, the junction contained 8 bases not matched to a gene.

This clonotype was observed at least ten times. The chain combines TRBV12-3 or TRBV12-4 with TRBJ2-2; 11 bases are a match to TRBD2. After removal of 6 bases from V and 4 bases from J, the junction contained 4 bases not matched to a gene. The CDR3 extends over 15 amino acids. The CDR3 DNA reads TGTGCCAGCAGGGTTAGCGGGAGGGGCACCGGGGAGCTGTTTTTT. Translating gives CASRVSGRGTGELFF.

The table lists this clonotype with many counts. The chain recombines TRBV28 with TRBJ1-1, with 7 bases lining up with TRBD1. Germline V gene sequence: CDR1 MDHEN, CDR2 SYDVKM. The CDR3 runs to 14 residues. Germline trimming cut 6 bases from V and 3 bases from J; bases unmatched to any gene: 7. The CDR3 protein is CASRETGSDTEAFF. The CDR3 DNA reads TGTGCCAGCAGGGAGACAGGGTCGGACACTGAAGCTTTCTTT. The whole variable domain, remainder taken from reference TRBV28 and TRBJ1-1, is DVKVTQSSRYLVKRTGEKVFLECVQDMDHENMFWYRQDPGLGLRLIYFSYDVKMKEKGDIPEGYSVSREKKERFSLILESASTNQTSMYLCASRETGSDTEAFFGQGTRLTVV.

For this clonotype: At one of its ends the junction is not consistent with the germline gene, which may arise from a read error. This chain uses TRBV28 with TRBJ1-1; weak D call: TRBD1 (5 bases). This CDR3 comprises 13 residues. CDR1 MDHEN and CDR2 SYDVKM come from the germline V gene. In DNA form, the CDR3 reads TGTGCCACCGTCGTGGGACCCAACACTAAAGCTTTCTTT. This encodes CATVVGPNTKAFF.

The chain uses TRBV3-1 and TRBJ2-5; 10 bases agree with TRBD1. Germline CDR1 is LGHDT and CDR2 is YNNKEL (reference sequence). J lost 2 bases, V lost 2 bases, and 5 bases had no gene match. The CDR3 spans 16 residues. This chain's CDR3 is CASSQRQGAGQETQYF. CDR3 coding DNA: TGTGCCAGCAGCCAAAGACAGGGGGCGGGTCAAGAGACCCAGTACTTC.

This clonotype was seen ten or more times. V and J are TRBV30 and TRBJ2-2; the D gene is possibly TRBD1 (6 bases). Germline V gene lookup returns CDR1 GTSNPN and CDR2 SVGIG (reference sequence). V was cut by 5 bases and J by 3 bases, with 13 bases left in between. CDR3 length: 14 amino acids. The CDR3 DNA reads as TGTGCCTGGTCCAGGGGAGCGGACACCGGGGAGCTGTTTTTT. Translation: CAWSRGADTGELFF.

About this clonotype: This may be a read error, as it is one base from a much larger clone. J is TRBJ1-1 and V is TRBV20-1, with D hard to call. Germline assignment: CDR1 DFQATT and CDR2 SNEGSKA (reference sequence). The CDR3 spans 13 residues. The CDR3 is CSATFDMNTKAFF. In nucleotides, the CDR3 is TGCAGTGCTACGTTCGACATGAACACTAAAGCTTTCTTT.

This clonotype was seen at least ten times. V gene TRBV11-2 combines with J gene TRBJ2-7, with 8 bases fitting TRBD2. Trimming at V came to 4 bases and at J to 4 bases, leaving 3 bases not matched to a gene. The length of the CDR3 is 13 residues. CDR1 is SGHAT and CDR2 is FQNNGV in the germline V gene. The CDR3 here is CASSSSGSYEQYF. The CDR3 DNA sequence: TGTGCCAGCAGCTCGAGCGGGAGTTACGAGCAGTACTTC.

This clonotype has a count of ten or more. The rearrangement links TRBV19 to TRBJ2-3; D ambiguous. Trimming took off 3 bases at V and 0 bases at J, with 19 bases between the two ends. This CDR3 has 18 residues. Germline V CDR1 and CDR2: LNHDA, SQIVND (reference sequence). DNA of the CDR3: TGTGCCAGTAGTATGGATGGCGGTGCAGGAACTAGCACAGATACGCAGTATTTT. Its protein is CASSMDGGAGTSTDTQYF.

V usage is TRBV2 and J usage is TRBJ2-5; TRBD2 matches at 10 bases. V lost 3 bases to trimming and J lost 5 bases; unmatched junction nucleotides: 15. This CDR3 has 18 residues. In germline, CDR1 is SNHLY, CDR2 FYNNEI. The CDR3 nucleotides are TGTGCCAGCAGTGAGATAGGACTAGCGGTGGGGTATAGGGAGACCCAGTACTTC. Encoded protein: CASSEIGLAVGYRETQYF.

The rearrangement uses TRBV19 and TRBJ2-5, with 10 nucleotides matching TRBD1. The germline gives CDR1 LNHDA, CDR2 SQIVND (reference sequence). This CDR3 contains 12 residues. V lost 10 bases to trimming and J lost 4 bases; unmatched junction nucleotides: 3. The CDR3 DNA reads TGTGCCACCGACAGGGGGCGAGAGACCCAGTACTTC. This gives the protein CATDRGRETQYF.

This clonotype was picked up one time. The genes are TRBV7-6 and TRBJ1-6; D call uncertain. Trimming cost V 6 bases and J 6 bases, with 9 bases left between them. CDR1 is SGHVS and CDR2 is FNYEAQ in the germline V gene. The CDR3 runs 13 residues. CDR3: CASRREGNSPLHF. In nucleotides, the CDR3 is TGTGCCAGCAGACGAGAGGGTAATTCACCCCTCCACTTT.

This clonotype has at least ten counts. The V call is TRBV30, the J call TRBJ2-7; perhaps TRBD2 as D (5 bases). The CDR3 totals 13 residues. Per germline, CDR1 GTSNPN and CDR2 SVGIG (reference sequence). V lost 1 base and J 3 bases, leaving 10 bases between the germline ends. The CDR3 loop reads CAWSAEDGYEQYF. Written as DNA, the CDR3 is TGTGCCTGGAGTGCGGAGGACGGCTACGAGCAGTACTTC.

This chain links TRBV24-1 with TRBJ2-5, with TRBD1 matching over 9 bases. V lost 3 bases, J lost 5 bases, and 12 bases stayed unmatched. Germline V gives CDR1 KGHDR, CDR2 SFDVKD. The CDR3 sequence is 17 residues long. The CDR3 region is CATSDQRPGQGGETQYF. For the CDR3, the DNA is TGTGCCACCAGTGATCAAAGACCGGGACAGGGAGGGGAGACCCAGTACTTC.

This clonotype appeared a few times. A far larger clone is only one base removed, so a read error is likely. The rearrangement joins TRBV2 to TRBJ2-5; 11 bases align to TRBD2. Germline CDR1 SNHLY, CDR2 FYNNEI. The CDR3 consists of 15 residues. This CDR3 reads CASNEELAGVGTQYF. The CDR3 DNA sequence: TGTGCCAGCAATGAAGAACTAGCGGGAGTAGGGACCCAGTACTTC. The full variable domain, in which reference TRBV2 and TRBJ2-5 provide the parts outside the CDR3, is EPEVTQTPSHQVTQMGQEVILRCVPISNHLYFYWYRQILGQKVEFLVSFYNNEISEKSEIFDDQFSVERPDGSNFTLKIRSTKLEDSAMYFCASNEELAGVGTQYFGPGTRLLVL.

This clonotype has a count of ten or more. The CDR3 DNA reads as TGTGCCAGCAGCTTGGAGAGGGGTTCTGAAGCTTTCTTT. It is translated as CASSLERGSEAFF. The J gene is TRBJ1-1, the V gene TRBV5-5, with D maybe TRBD1 (5 bases). V was trimmed by 0 bases and J by 6 bases, leaving 9 bases between them. There are 13 residues in the CDR3. The germline V gene has CDR1 SGHKS and CDR2 YYEKEE (reference sequence).